The 10 T cell receptor beta chains below were found in one sample sequenced in a study of blood T cell repertoires in COVID-19. The method was immunoSEQ multiplex PCR; TCRdb's version includes in-frame clones alone and lacks a portion of them. This table has about 200,000 clones, about four fifths appearing once. Sequenced material: PBMCs or T cells enriched from blood (not recorded which). All receptors come from a man aged 35 to 55 who had recovered from COVID-19.

This chain links TRBV5-1 with TRBJ1-4; 10 bases match TRBD1. Germline values: CDR1 SGHRS, CDR2 YFSETQ. The V gene end was trimmed by 0 bases and the J gene end by 1 base; junction bases not matched to a gene: 3. This CDR3 comprises 17 residues. Written as DNA, the CDR3 is TGCGCCAGCAGCTTGGGGGACAGGGGAGTAACTAATGAAAAACTGTTTTTT. Its protein product is CASSLGDRGVTNEKLFF. The full variable domain, in which reference TRBV5-1 and TRBJ1-4 provide the parts outside the CDR3, is KAGVTQTPRYLIKTRGQQVTLSCSPISGHRSVSWYQQTPGQGLQFLFEYFSETQRNKGNFPGRFSGRQFSNSRSEMNVSTLELGDSALYLCASSLGDRGVTNEKLFFGSGTQLSVL.

The chain combines TRBV12-5 with TRBJ1-6; TRBD1 might be the D (5 bases). The germline V and J ends were trimmed by 1 base and 11 bases, with 9 bases remaining between them. CDR1 and CDR2 (germline): LGHNT, FRNRAP. The CDR3 has 13 amino acids. The CDR3 sequence is CASGLGQGTPLHF. In DNA, the CDR3 is TGTGCTAGTGGTTTGGGCCAGGGAACACCCCTCCACTTT.

The chain links TRBV9 to TRBJ2-1; the match to TRBD2 covers 10 bases. V shed 4 bases and J 2 bases; nucleotides not matched to a gene: 3. The CDR3 totals 15 residues. Germline V gene data show CDR1 as SGDLS and CDR2 as YYNGEE. This chain's CDR3 is CASSLGLAAYNEQFF. In DNA, the CDR3 is TGTGCCAGCAGCCTTGGACTAGCGGCCTACAATGAGCAGTTCTTC.

A remark on this clone: The sample contains more than one DNA sequence encoding this CDR3. The genes are TRBV28 and TRBJ1-2; the D is unclear. The germline V gene has CDR1 MDHEN and CDR2 SYDVKM. The CDR3 is made up of 12 amino acids. V was cut by 2 bases and J by 4 bases, with 5 bases left in between. The CDR3 nucleotides read TGTGCCAGCAGTTTAGAGGGCTATGGCTACACCTTC. It yields the protein CASSLEGYGYTF.

CDR3 in DNA: TGTGCCAGCAGTTTCGGACAGGGGGCGACCGGGGAGCTGTTTTTT. Its translation is CASSFGQGATGELFF. The rearrangement links TRBV28 to TRBJ2-2, with 11 bases matching TRBD1. Germline V gene data show CDR1 as MDHEN and CDR2 as SYDVKM. Trimming cost V 3 bases and J 5 bases; bases outside gene matches: 2. The CDR3 is 15 residues long.

This clone was counted between two and nine times. The CDR3 spells CASQIGGAYGYTF. For the CDR3, the DNA is TGTGCCAGTCAGATAGGGGGGGCCTATGGCTACACCTTC. The gene calls are TRBV10-3 and TRBJ1-2; perhaps TRBD1 as D (6 bases). Trimming cost V 10 bases and J 4 bases, with 16 bases left between them. The CDR3 has 13 residues. Germline CDR1 ENHRY, CDR2 SYGVKD.

The chain recombines TRBV4-3 with TRBJ2-1; 8 bases match TRBD1. With V trimmed by 4 bases and J by 0 bases, 5 bases remained unmatched. Per the germline V gene, CDR1 is LGHNA and CDR2 is YSLEER. This CDR3 spans 16 amino acids. CDR3 in DNA: TGCGCCAGCAGCCGATCAGGGGGCAGCTCCTACAATGAGCAGTTCTTC. This gives the protein CASSRSGGSSYNEQFF.

This clone was observed a handful of times. This rearrangement joins TRBV19 to TRBJ1-1; weak D call: TRBD1 (6 bases). The length of the CDR3 is 13 residues. Germline V gene sequence: CDR1 LNHDA, CDR2 SQIVND (reference sequence). Deletions cut 9 bases from V and 7 bases from J, with 18 bases between. The DNA of the CDR3 is TGTGCCAGCAACAGGGCCCCGTCTAATGAAGCTTTCTTT. Its translation is CASNRAPSNEAFF.

This clone appeared once. V is TRBV6-5 and J is TRBJ2-7; TRBD1 aligns across 9 bases. The germline V gene encodes CDR1 MNHEY and CDR2 SVGAGI. The CDR3 covers 15 residues. The J segment lost 3 bases and the V segment lost 0 bases, leaving 3 bases of the junction unmatched. CDR3 sequence: CASSYSGTGHYEQYF. In DNA, the CDR3 is TGTGCCAGCAGTTACTCCGGGACAGGGCACTACGAGCAGTACTTC.

The CDR3: CASSVGSLNQPQHF. In nucleotides, the CDR3 is TGTGCCAGCAGCGTAGGTTCTCTGAATCAGCCCCAGCATTTT. The chain links TRBV9 to TRBJ1-5; no clear D gene. The CDR3 covers 14 residues. Looked up from germline, CDR1 is SGDLS and CDR2 is YYNGEE. The V gene lost 0 bases and the J gene lost 4 bases, with 8 bases spanning the gap.